Shown below are 29 T cell receptor beta chains from a single sample sequenced in a study of shared clonotypes between healthy human individuals (dated by TCRdb to 2018 to 2020). The library came from the immunoSEQ multiplex PCR assay. TCRdb provides this immuneACCESS table in a form limited to in-frame rearrangements. Some clones are lacking; in checked studies, under half of them reflect an unresolved V gene, and why the rest are absent is not known. In this sample the table shows 450,000 to 600,000 clones, 79% of which occur a single time. Over 10% of the sample comes from the top ten. The sequenced sample was PBMCs. The receptors were gathered from a woman aged 40-49 years in good health. Some clones in this sample may be carry-over from other donors' samples.

V usage is TRBV5-1 and J usage is TRBJ1-2, with D unclear. Germline lookup yields CDR1 SGHRS and CDR2 YFSETQ. The V end lost 4 bases, the J end lost 5 bases, and 15 bases lay between the germline ends. The CDR3 is 14 amino acids. The CDR3 protein is CASSPRTARYGYTF. CDR3 in DNA: TGCGCCAGCAGCCCACGGACGGCCAGGTATGGCTACACCTTC.

J is TRBJ1-1 and V is TRBV7-3, with 8 bases matching TRBD1. CDR3 length: 20 residues. Germline CDR1 is SGHTA and CDR2 is FQGTGA. With 1 base clipped from V and 1 base from J, the junction kept 17 bases outside the gene matches. CDR3 sequence reads: CASSLSSGGDLFQGNTEAFF. CDR3 nucleotides: TGTGCCAGCAGCTTAAGTTCAGGGGGCGACCTATTTCAAGGGAACACTGAAGCTTTCTTT.

The rearrangement uses TRBV9 and TRBJ2-1; unclear D gene. CDR1 and CDR2 (germline): SGDLS, YYNGEE. Trimming stripped 0 bases from V and 8 bases from J, with 18 bases between. CDR3 length equals 16 residues. CDR3 sequence (DNA): TGTGCCAGCAGCGTAGATCTGGGGATTAGTGAGGATGAGCAGTTCTTC. Protein sequence: CASSVDLGISEDEQFF.

The chain has TRBV5-4 and TRBJ2-7; maybe TRBD2 (7 bases). Between the trimmed V and J ends, which lost 4 bases and 4 bases, there was a span of 15 bases. Germline V CDR1 and CDR2: SGHNT, YYREEE (reference sequence). The CDR3 contains 14 residues. In DNA form, the CDR3 reads TGTGCCAGCAGCAAGGGGGGGACTTCATACGAGCAGTACTTC. It specifies CASSKGGTSYEQYF.

This clone has a handful of counts. This chain joins TRBV28 and TRBJ2-1; 9 bases line up with TRBD1. The CDR3 has 15 amino acids. Germline CDR1 and CDR2: MDHEN and SYDVKM. J gave up 8 bases and V 4 bases, and 9 bases lay outside the gene matches. The CDR3 loop reads CASSSPGQGADEQFF. The CDR3 nucleotides read TGTGCCAGCAGTTCCCCGGGACAGGGAGCCGATGAGCAGTTCTTC.

V gene TRBV6-5 combines with J gene TRBJ1-2; D is undetermined. The CDR3 runs 13 residues. V was trimmed by 7 bases and J by 4 bases, leaving 13 bases between them. Germline V gene data show CDR1 as MNHEY and CDR2 as SVGAGI. The CDR3 sequence is CASKFSTGYGYTF. CDR3 bases: TGTGCCAGCAAGTTCTCGACGGGCTATGGCTACACCTTC.

The J gene is TRBJ2-7, the V gene TRBV28; 9 bases align to TRBD2. After removal of 10 bases from V and 8 bases from J, the junction contained 15 bases not matched to a gene. Looked up from germline, CDR1 is MDHEN and CDR2 is SYDVKM. The CDR3 has 14 residues. This CDR3 is CANSAGGPIGKQYF. In DNA, the CDR3 is TGTGCCAACTCTGCGGGAGGGCCGATAGGGAAGCAGTACTTC.

This clone showed up just a few times. The chain employs TRBV6-4 and TRBJ2-1; TRBD1 is a possible D gene (7 bases). Germline V gene data show CDR1 as MRHNA and CDR2 as SNTAGT. This CDR3 region has 15 residues. Trimming took off 4 bases at V and 3 bases at J, with 13 bases between the two ends. The DNA for the CDR3 is TGTGCCAGCAGTGTGGTCAGGGGGGTCTACAATGAGCAGTTCTTC. As protein: CASSVVRGVYNEQFF.

This sequence joins TRBV28 and TRBJ2-7; TRBD1 agrees at 9 bases. Per the germline V gene, CDR1 is MDHEN and CDR2 is SYDVKM. V gave up 3 bases and J gave up 6 bases; unmatched junction bases: 9. This CDR3 comprises 15 residues. The CDR3 bases are TGTGCCAGCAGTTTGGGGACAGGGATTTACTCCGAGCAGTACTTC. Amino acid sequence: CASSLGTGIYSEQYF.

Only a few counts were recorded for this clone. The gene calls are TRBV5-4 and TRBJ1-3, with D unresolved. CDR3 length: 17 residues. The ends were cut back, 0 bases at V and 0 bases at J, with 13 bases in the middle. CDR1 SGHNT and CDR2 YYREEE come from the germline V gene (reference sequence). This chain's CDR3 is CASSLVLRNSSGNTIYF. CDR3 coding DNA: TGTGCCAGCAGCTTGGTTTTACGGAATAGCTCTGGAAACACCATATATTTT. The entire variable domain, with the rest obtained from reference TRBV5-4 and TRBJ1-3, is as follows: ETGVTQSPTHLIKTRGQQVTLRCSSQSGHNTVSWYQQALGQGPQFIFQYYREEENGRGNFPPRFSGLQFPNYSSELNVNALELDDSALYLCASSLVLRNSSGNTIYFGEGSWLTVV.

The chain uses TRBV27 and TRBJ1-2; unclear D gene. V was shortened by 8 bases and J by 4 bases, with 8 bases between the two germline ends. The CDR3 contains 11 residues. Germline CDR1 and CDR2: MNHEY and SMNVEV (reference sequence). In DNA form, the CDR3 reads TGTGCCAGCGGGCGAAGCTATGGCTACACCTTC. This translates into CASGRSYGYTF.

This clone was seen once. V and J are TRBV30 and TRBJ1-3, with a possible D match to TRBD1 (5 bases). The CDR3 runs to 16 residues. V was clipped by 0 bases and J by 0 bases, with 12 bases between them. Germline V CDR1 and CDR2: GTSNPN, SVGIG (reference sequence). As DNA, the CDR3 is TGTGCCTGGAGTGTCGGCAGGGCCATCTCTGGAAACACCATATATTTT. It is translated as CAWSVGRAISGNTIYF.

The DNA for the CDR3 is TGCGCCAGCAGTGAGTCGTTAGCCGGCTCTAACTATGGCTACACCTTC. Amino acid sequence: CASSESLAGSNYGYTF. The chain recombines TRBV10-2 with TRBJ1-2, with unresolved D. Trimming cost V 0 bases and J 0 bases, with 11 bases left between them. The length of the CDR3 is 16 residues. Germline V gives CDR1 WSHSY, CDR2 SAAADI.

The V call is TRBV6-6, the J call TRBJ2-2; D tentatively fits TRBD1 or TRBD2 (5 bases each). Germline V gene lookup returns CDR1 MNHNY and CDR2 SVGAGI (reference sequence). This CDR3 is built from 15 residues. V lost 2 bases and J 3 bases, leaving 10 bases between the germline ends. The CDR3 sequence is CASSYRGRDTGELFF. CDR3 in DNA: TGTGCCAGCAGTTACAGGGGACGGGACACCGGGGAGCTGTTTTTT.

The V and J genes are TRBV10-3 and TRBJ2-7; D is perhaps TRBD1 or TRBD2 (5 bases each). This CDR3 region has 15 residues. Trimming took 4 bases from V and 3 from J, leaving 16 bases between them. CDR1 and CDR2 from the germline V gene are ENHRY and SYGVKD. The CDR3 is CAISAQRTPNYEQYF. The CDR3, as DNA: TGTGCCATCAGTGCGCAGCGGACACCAAACTACGAGCAGTACTTC.

This clone was seen once. The CDR3 region has the DNA TGTGCCAGCAGCCCAAATACAGGGGGCGACTATGGCTACACCTTC. Amino acids: CASSPNTGGDYGYTF. V and J are TRBV6-1 and TRBJ1-2; 9 bases fit TRBD1. The V segment lost 6 bases and the J segment 3 bases; nucleotides outside the gene matches: 8. Germline V gene lookup returns CDR1 MNHNS and CDR2 SASEGT. This CDR3 contains 15 residues.

This clone appeared many times. This rearrangement joins TRBV7-2 to TRBJ2-3, with D tentatively TRBD1 (5 bases). CDR3 length equals 16 residues. CDR1 SGHTA and CDR2 FQGNSA come from the germline V gene. V was clipped by 5 bases and J by 1 base, with 16 bases between them. CDR3 bases: TGTGCCAGCAGCCGCCAGGGCCCTACGGGCACAGATACGCAGTATTTT. Protein product: CASSRQGPTGTDTQYF.

The V call is TRBV11-2, the J call TRBJ2-3, with D perhaps TRBD1 (6 bases). Trimming took off 3 bases at V and 6 bases at J, with 22 bases between the two ends. This CDR3 has 17 amino acids. The germline CDR1 and CDR2 sequences are SGHAT and FQNNGV. CDR3: CASSFSGGVGTTDTQYF. The CDR3 bases are TGTGCCAGCAGCTTTTCTGGGGGCGTTGGGACGACGGATACGCAGTATTTT.

The chain joins TRBV10-1 to TRBJ1-1; perhaps TRBD1 as D (5 bases). Germline loops: CDR1 WNHNN, CDR2 SYGVQD (reference sequence). The germline V and J ends were trimmed by 2 bases and 9 bases, with 10 bases remaining between them. The CDR3 has 12 residues. The CDR3 region is CASSEGATQAFF. CDR3 nucleotide sequence: TGCGCCAGCAGTGAGGGGGCAACCCAAGCTTTCTTT.

The rearrangement joins TRBV20-1 to TRBJ2-3; unclear D gene. This CDR3 has 11 residues. Germline CDR1 and CDR2: DFQATT and SNEGSKA (reference sequence). V was shortened by 1 base and J by 5 bases, with 4 bases between the two germline ends. The CDR3 sequence: CSARARDTQYF. CDR3 DNA sequence: TGCAGTGCTAGAGCTCGAGATACGCAGTATTTT.

This clone has a single count. The gene calls are TRBV7-2 and TRBJ2-1, with a possible D match to TRBD1 (5 bases). The V and J ends lost 1 base and 5 bases respectively, with 12 bases between them. Germline V gives CDR1 SGHTA, CDR2 FQGNSA. CDR3 length equals 15 residues. As DNA, the CDR3 is TGTGCCAGCAGCTTAGTAGGGGCTTTCGACAATGAGCAGTTCTTC. Encoded protein: CASSLVGAFDNEQFF.

The sample holds a few counts of this clone. The CDR3 bases are TGTGCCTGGAGTCAACAGGGGGTTGGTCAGCCCCAGCATTTT. It encodes CAWSQQGVGQPQHF. This chain connects TRBV30 to TRBJ1-5; TRBD1 agrees at 8 bases. CDR3 length: 14 amino acids. V gave up 2 bases and J gave up 6 bases; unmatched junction bases: 6. The germline V gene has CDR1 GTSNPN and CDR2 SVGIG (reference sequence). Full variable domain (outside the CDR3, taken from reference TRBV30 and TRBJ1-5): SQTIHQWPATLVQPVGSPLSLECTVEGTSNPNLYWYRQAAGRGLQLLFYSVGIGQISSEVPQNLSASRPQDRQFILSSKKLLLSDSGFYLCAWSQQGVGQPQHFGDGTRLSIL.

The sample holds one count of this clone. This sequence joins TRBV7-2 and TRBJ2-5, with a weak D call TRBD1 (6 bases). The CDR3 sequence is 14 residues long. The germline V and J ends were trimmed by 5 bases and 5 bases, with 15 bases remaining between them. Germline loops: CDR1 SGHTA, CDR2 FQGNSA. The DNA for the CDR3 is TGTGCCAGCAGCCGATGGACAGTCGGGGAGACCCAGTACTTC. Translation: CASSRWTVGETQYF.

This chain links TRBV19 with TRBJ2-7, with D possibly TRBD2 on 6 matching bases. The V and J ends lost 10 bases and 2 bases respectively, with 18 bases between them. The CDR3 is 14 residues long. CDR1 LNHDA and CDR2 SQIVND come from the germline V gene (reference sequence). The chain's CDR3 is CATQPGSGAYEQYF. The CDR3 DNA is TGTGCCACCCAACCCGGGTCGGGGGCCTACGAGCAGTACTTC.

The chain combines TRBV7-2 with TRBJ2-5; 10 nucleotides align to TRBD2. The V and J ends lost 7 bases and 5 bases, in that order; junction bases with no gene match: 4. CDR1 is SGHTA, CDR2 FQGNSA, per germline. This CDR3 has 13 amino acids. The CDR3 nucleotides are TGTGCCAGCAAACTAGCGGGACCGGAGACCCAGTACTTC. This translates into CASKLAGPETQYF.

In the case of this clone: This specimen includes other DNA sequences encoding the same CDR3. This chain links TRBV9 with TRBJ2-3; D uncertain. The germline gives CDR1 SGDLS, CDR2 YYNGEE. The ends were cut back, 0 bases at V and 1 base at J, with 3 bases in the middle. CDR3 length: 13 residues. In DNA, the CDR3 is TGTGCCAGCAGCGTAGTGGGCACAGATACGCAGTATTTT. This encodes CASSVVGTDTQYF.

Only one count was recorded for this clone. The chain is built from TRBV5-6 and TRBJ2-2; D is unclear. CDR3 length equals 13 residues. V lost 3 bases to trimming and J lost 7 bases, with 10 bases between them. The germline V gene encodes CDR1 SGHDT and CDR2 YYEEEE. CDR3 protein: CASSSPLYGELFF. The CDR3 DNA sequence: TGTGCCAGCAGCTCGCCGCTATACGGGGAGCTGTTTTTT. The whole variable domain, filled in from reference TRBV5-6 and TRBJ2-2, reads DAGVTQSPTHLIKTRGQQVTLRCSPKSGHDTVSWYQQALGQGPQFIFQYYEEEERQRGNFPDRFSGHQFPNYSSELNVNALLLGDSALYLCASSSPLYGELFFGEGSRLTVL.

The CDR3 sequence is CASSFLSSGRGNTGELFF. In nucleotides, the CDR3 is TGTGCCAGCAGTTTTTTGAGTAGCGGGAGGGGAAACACCGGGGAGCTGTTTTTT. The genes are TRBV28 and TRBJ2-2, with 11 bases aligning to TRBD2. CDR3 length: 18 amino acids. Germline lookup yields CDR1 MDHEN and CDR2 SYDVKM. Losses at the gene ends were 3 bases for V and 2 bases for J; bases not matched to a gene: 8. Variable domain in full (rest from reference TRBV28 and TRBJ2-2): DVKVTQSSRYLVKRTGEKVFLECVQDMDHENMFWYRQDPGLGLRLIYFSYDVKMKEKGDIPEGYSVSREKKERFSLILESASTNQTSMYLCASSFLSSGRGNTGELFFGEGSRLTVL.

This rearrangement joins TRBV18 to TRBJ2-3, with 8 bases fitting TRBD2. CDR1 is KGHSH, CDR2 LQKENI, per germline. V shed 4 bases and J 5 bases; nucleotides not matched to a gene: 8. The CDR3 sequence is 15 residues long. The CDR3, as DNA: TGTGCCAGCTCACTGGAGAGCGGGAGCGGAGATACGCAGTATTTT. Its translation is CASSLESGSGDTQYF.